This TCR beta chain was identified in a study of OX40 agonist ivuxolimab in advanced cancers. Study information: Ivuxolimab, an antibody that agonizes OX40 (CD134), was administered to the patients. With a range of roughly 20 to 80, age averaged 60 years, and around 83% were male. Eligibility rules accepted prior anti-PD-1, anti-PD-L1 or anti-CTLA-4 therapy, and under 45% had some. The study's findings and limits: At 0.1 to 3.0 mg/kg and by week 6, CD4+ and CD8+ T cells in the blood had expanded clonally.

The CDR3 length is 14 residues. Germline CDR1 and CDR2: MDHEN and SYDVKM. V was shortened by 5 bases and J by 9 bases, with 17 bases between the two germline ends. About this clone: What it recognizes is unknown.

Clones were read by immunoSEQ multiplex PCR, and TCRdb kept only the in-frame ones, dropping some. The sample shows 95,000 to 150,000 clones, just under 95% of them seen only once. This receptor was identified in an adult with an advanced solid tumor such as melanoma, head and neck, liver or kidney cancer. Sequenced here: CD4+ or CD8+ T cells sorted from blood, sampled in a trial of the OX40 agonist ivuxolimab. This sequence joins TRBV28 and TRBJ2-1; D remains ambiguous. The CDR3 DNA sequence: TGTGCCAGCAGTCCCCCTTTCGAGGTGGGTGAGCAGTTCTTC. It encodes CASSPPFEVGEQFF.